This TCR beta chain emerged from a study of CD8+CD57+ T cells in acquired aplastic anemia. Background on the study: The average for DNA from sorted CD4+ and CD8+ cells was roughly 3 ug.

Both TCR beta VDJ combination and CDR3 sequence profiling were carried out. Genomic DNA was the template for this profiling. MiXCR, applied by TCRdb to the reads, yields one record per CDR3 protein. The sample carries just over 400,000 distinct CDR3 sequences, roughly 64% recorded once. Findings of the study overall: Sharing between patients and controls was observed for twenty-nine CD8+ CDR3 sequences.

Germline V gene lookup returns CDR1 SGDLS and CDR2 YYNGEE. The CDR3 consists of 14 residues. For this clonotype: Its antigen is as yet unknown. One end of the junction fails to match germline, which may point to a read error.

The V gene is TRBV9, the J gene TRBJ1-2, with D possibly being TRBD1 (5 bases). The clonotype was recovered from a human donor in good health, serving as a control. The material sequenced was sorted CD4+, CD8+, or CD8+CD57+ T cells (not recorded which) from PBMCs. In nucleotides, the CDR3 is TGTGCCAGCAGCGAAGAAGAGAGGGGACCCCTCCACTCCTTC. It codes for CASSEEERGPLHSF.